The sequence of this TCR beta chain was determined in a study of blood T cell repertoires in COVID-19. J was trimmed by 3 bases and V by 5 bases; bases with no gene match: 8. Germline lookup yields CDR1 ENHRY and CDR2 SYGVKD. The CDR3 is 15 residues long. Clones were read by immunoSEQ multiplex PCR, and TCRdb kept only the in-frame ones, dropping some. Of roughly 230,000 clones in the sample, more than 75% were seen once. This chain uses TRBV10-3 with TRBJ2-3, with 7 bases matching TRBD1. The receptor's source is a woman aged 45-65 years who had been exposed to COVID-19. Input material: PBMCs or T cells enriched from blood (not recorded which). The CDR3, as DNA: TGTGCCATCAGTTTAACACAGGGGACAACAGATACGCAGTATTTT. Its protein is CAISLTQGTTDTQYF.